A selection of T cell receptor beta chains follows, all from one sample in a study of cytomegalovirus exposure and HLA in healthy donors. Clones were read by immunoSEQ multiplex PCR, and TCRdb kept only the in-frame ones, dropping some. This sample has 130,000 to 150,000 clones; almost 80% occur once, and the top ten carry roughly 6.3%. Material: PBMCs. The receptors shown here come from a woman between 40 and 55 years old in good health and CMV-seropositive. CDR3s include the opening cysteine and the closing phenylalanine or tryptophan. The order of the fields is clone size, D gene, V gene, J gene, CDR3 protein, CDR3 DNA. A D gene is named only where the DNA matches it firmly. Some rows have no size entry. The others give once, few or many, or a class for an expanded clone.

clone_size: -
d_call: -
v_call: TRBV5-5
j_call: TRBJ1-4
cdr3_aa: CASSLDDAGPVNEKLFF
cdr3_nt: TGTGCCAGCAGCTTGGACGACGCGGGGCCTGTTAATGAAAAACTGTTTTTT

clone_size: -
d_call: TRBD1
v_call: TRBV29-1
j_call: TRBJ1-1
cdr3_aa: CSVEGDREREAFF
cdr3_nt: TGCAGCGTTGAAGGCGACAGGGAAAGGGAAGCTTTCTTT

clone_size: -
d_call: -
v_call: TRBV6-6
j_call: TRBJ2-3
cdr3_aa: CASNNGGYGRDTQYF
cdr3_nt: TGTGCCAGCAACAATGGGGGGTACGGTAGGGATACGCAGTATTTT

clone_size: -
d_call: -
v_call: TRBV5-1
j_call: TRBJ1-6
cdr3_aa: CASSLVANSPLHF
cdr3_nt: TGCGCCAGCAGCTTGGTAGCCAATTCACCCCTCCACTTT

clone_size: once
d_call: -
v_call: TRBV5-4
j_call: TRBJ1-3
cdr3_aa: CASSLEAGLGNTIYF
cdr3_nt: TGTGCCAGCAGCTTGGAGGCAGGGCTCGGAAACACCATATATTTT

clone_size: -
d_call: TRBD1
v_call: TRBV6-6
j_call: TRBJ1-2
cdr3_aa: CASSRGTGTGNGCTF
cdr3_nt: TGTGCCAGCAGCCGAGGAACGGGGACAGGGAATGGCTGCACCTTC

clone_size: once
d_call: -
v_call: TRBV6-5
j_call: TRBJ2-1
cdr3_aa: CASSWRGGSINEQFF
cdr3_nt: TGTGCCAGCTCATGGAGGGGGGGTTCGATCAATGAGCAGTTCTTC

clone_size: -
d_call: -
v_call: TRBV7-7
j_call: TRBJ2-4
cdr3_aa: CASSPNQGTYEKLAKNIQYF
cdr3_nt: TGTGCCAGCAGCCCCAACCAAGGGACTTACGAAAAGCTAGCCAAAAACATTCAGTACTTC

clone_size: -
d_call: -
v_call: TRBV9
j_call: TRBJ1-1
cdr3_aa: CASSPLTSPLRF
cdr3_nt: TGTGCCAGCAGCCCTTTGACATCCCCCCTTCGCTTT

clone_size: -
d_call: -
v_call: TRBV5-1
j_call: TRBJ1-6
cdr3_aa: CASSLGTYNSPLHF
cdr3_nt: TGCGCCAGCAGCTTGGGAACTTATAATTCACCCCTCCACTTT

clone_size: -
d_call: TRBD1
v_call: TRBV7-6
j_call: TRBJ2-7
cdr3_aa: CASSPQGLLYEQYF
cdr3_nt: TGTGCCAGCAGCCCACAGGGGCTACTCTACGAGCAGTACTTC

clone_size: -
d_call: -
v_call: TRBV19
j_call: TRBJ1-2
cdr3_aa: CASSMGRGTDGYTF
cdr3_nt: TGTGCCAGTAGTATGGGGAGGGGTACGGATGGCTACACCTTC

clone_size: -
d_call: -
v_call: TRBV1
j_call: TRBJ2-3
cdr3_aa: CTSSHFDLANTDTQYF
cdr3_nt: TGCACCAGCAGCCATTTCGACTTAGCAAATACAGATACGCAGTATTTT

clone_size: once
d_call: TRBD1
v_call: TRBV28
j_call: TRBJ1-6
cdr3_aa: CASNRSLGDRVHHF
cdr3_nt: TGTGCCAGCAATCGTTCTTTGGGAGACAGGGTGCACCACTTT

clone_size: once
d_call: -
v_call: TRBV19
j_call: TRBJ1-1
cdr3_aa: CASSIIAGSGTEAFF
cdr3_nt: TGTGCCAGTAGTATAATCGCAGGGTCAGGCACTGAAGCTTTCTTT

clone_size: -
d_call: -
v_call: TRBV5-1
j_call: TRBJ2-7
cdr3_aa: CASSLDGTPSYEQYF
cdr3_nt: TGCGCCAGCAGCCTAGATGGGACACCTTCCTACGAGCAGTACTTC

clone_size: few
d_call: -
v_call: TRBV19
j_call: TRBJ2-5
cdr3_aa: CASSMDTQGSQETQYF
cdr3_nt: TGTGCCAGTAGTATGGATACACAGGGCTCCCAAGAGACCCAGTACTTC

clone_size: -
d_call: -
v_call: TRBV10-3
j_call: TRBJ2-3
cdr3_aa: CATRGSTDTQYF
cdr3_nt: TGTGCCACCCGGGGGAGCACAGATACGCAGTATTTT

clone_size: -
d_call: -
v_call: TRBV2
j_call: TRBJ1-2
cdr3_aa: CASSEVTSYGYTF
cdr3_nt: TGTGCCAGCAGTGAAGTGACTTCTTATGGCTACACCTTC

clone_size: -
d_call: -
v_call: TRBV18
j_call: TRBJ2-5
cdr3_aa: CASSPGTDQETQYF
cdr3_nt: TGTGCCAGCTCACCTGGCACAGATCAAGAGACCCAGTACTTC

clone_size: -
d_call: -
v_call: TRBV6-1
j_call: TRBJ2-7
cdr3_aa: CASSDGGHTTYEQYF
cdr3_nt: TGTGCCAGCAGTGATGGGGGACACACCACCTACGAGCAGTACTTC

clone_size: -
d_call: -
v_call: TRBV12-5
j_call: TRBJ2-1
cdr3_aa: CASGSPGSYNEQFF
cdr3_nt: TGTGCTAGTGGTTCCCCCGGCTCCTACAATGAGCAGTTCTTC

clone_size: -
d_call: -
v_call: TRBV9
j_call: TRBJ1-2
cdr3_aa: CASSVGQNYGYTF
cdr3_nt: TGTGCCAGCAGCGTGGGCCAGAACTATGGCTACACCTTC

clone_size: once
d_call: -
v_call: TRBV6-1
j_call: TRBJ2-3
cdr3_aa: CASRGGGGVGDTQYF
cdr3_nt: TGTGCCAGCCGAGGGGGGGGAGGGGTCGGAGATACGCAGTATTTT

clone_size: -
d_call: -
v_call: TRBV6-1
j_call: TRBJ2-1
cdr3_aa: CASSFNEQFF
cdr3_nt: TGTGCCAGCAGCTTTAATGAGCAGTTCTTC

clone_size: -
d_call: TRBD2
v_call: TRBV2
j_call: TRBJ2-5
cdr3_aa: CASSGLAGVETQYF
cdr3_nt: TGTGCCAGCAGTGGACTAGCGGGGGTTGAGACCCAGTACTTC

clone_size: -
d_call: -
v_call: TRBV10-2
j_call: TRBJ1-5
cdr3_aa: CASSVGGVGQPQHF
cdr3_nt: TGCGCCAGCAGTGTGGGGGGAGTGGGTCAGCCCCAGCATTTT

clone_size: -
d_call: TRBD1
v_call: TRBV29-1
j_call: TRBJ1-1
cdr3_aa: CSAVGWDSRLVMNTEAFF
cdr3_nt: TGCAGCGCGGTCGGATGGGACAGCCGCTTAGTCATGAACACTGAAGCTTTCTTT

clone_size: -
d_call: TRBD1
v_call: TRBV9
j_call: TRBJ1-5
cdr3_aa: CASSGGDSLYQPQHF
cdr3_nt: TGTGCCAGCAGCGGAGGGGACAGCCTTTATCAGCCCCAGCATTTT

clone_size: -
d_call: -
v_call: TRBV7-2
j_call: TRBJ2-1
cdr3_aa: CASSLGPGTEQFF
cdr3_nt: TGTGCCAGCAGCCTAGGGCCCGGGACAGAGCAGTTCTTC

clone_size: -
d_call: -
v_call: TRBV5-1
j_call: TRBJ2-7
cdr3_aa: CASTDSYEQYF
cdr3_nt: TGCGCCAGCACGGACAGCTACGAGCAGTACTTC

clone_size: -
d_call: TRBD1
v_call: TRBV15
j_call: TRBJ1-4
cdr3_aa: CATSKWDRGSEKLFF
cdr3_nt: TGTGCCACCAGCAAATGGGACAGGGGGAGTGAAAAACTGTTTTTT

clone_size: -
d_call: TRBD1
v_call: TRBV5-4
j_call: TRBJ2-1
cdr3_aa: CASSPGQGTYNEQFF
cdr3_nt: TGTGCCAGCAGCCCGGGACAGGGGACCTACAATGAGCAGTTCTTC

clone_size: -
d_call: TRBD1
v_call: TRBV15
j_call: TRBJ2-7
cdr3_aa: CATSREPGQAYEQYF
cdr3_nt: TGTGCCACCAGCAGGGAACCGGGACAGGCATACGAGCAGTACTTC

clone_size: -
d_call: TRBD1
v_call: TRBV29-1
j_call: TRBJ2-5
cdr3_aa: CSVKGQGGETQYF
cdr3_nt: TGCAGCGTCAAAGGACAGGGTGGGGAGACCCAGTACTTC

clone_size: few
d_call: TRBD1
v_call: TRBV19
j_call: TRBJ2-3
cdr3_aa: CASDRGTDTQYF
cdr3_nt: TGTGCCAGTGACAGGGGGACAGATACGCAGTATTTT